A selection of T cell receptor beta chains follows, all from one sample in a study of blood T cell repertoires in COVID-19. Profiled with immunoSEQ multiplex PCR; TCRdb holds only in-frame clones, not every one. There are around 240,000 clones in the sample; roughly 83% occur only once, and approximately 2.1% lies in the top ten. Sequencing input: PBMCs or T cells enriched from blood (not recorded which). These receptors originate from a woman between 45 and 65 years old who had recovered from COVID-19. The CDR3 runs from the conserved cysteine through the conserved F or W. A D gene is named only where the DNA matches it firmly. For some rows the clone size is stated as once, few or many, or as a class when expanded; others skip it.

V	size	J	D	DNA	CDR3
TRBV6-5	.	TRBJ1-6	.	TGTGCCAGCAACAGCCGAGGGTCCATCTCACCCCTCCACTTT	CASNSRGSISPLHF
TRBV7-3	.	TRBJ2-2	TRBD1	TGTGCCAGCAGCGCATCCGGGACAGCTTTCACCGGGGAGCTGTTTTTT	CASSASGTAFTGELFF
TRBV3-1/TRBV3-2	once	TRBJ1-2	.	TGTGCCAGCAGCCAAGATCAAGGGGCGGTCTATGGCTACACCTTC	CASSQDQGAVYGYTF
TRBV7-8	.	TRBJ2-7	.	TGTGCCAGCAGCTTAGGTCCGGGGAGCTCCTACGAGCAGTACTTC	CASSLGPGSSYEQYF
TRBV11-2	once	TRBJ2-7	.	TGTGCCAGCAGCTTAGTTAGGGGGGAGGGCCGGGGCGAGCAGTACTTC	CASSLVRGEGRGEQYF
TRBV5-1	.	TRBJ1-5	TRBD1	TGCGCCAGCAGCCTACTCCCGAGGGACAGGGACCAGCCCCAGCATTTT	CASSLLPRDRDQPQHF
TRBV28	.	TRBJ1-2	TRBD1	TGTGCCAGCAGTTTAGGGTCGGCAGGGGGTAACTATGGCTACACCTTC	CASSLGSAGGNYGYTF
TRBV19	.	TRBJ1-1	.	TGTGCCAGTAGTATGAATGCGGGTCGGACTGAAGCTTTCTTT	CASSMNAGRTEAFF
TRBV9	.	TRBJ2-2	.	TGTGCCAGCTCCCGGAGCCTCACCGGGGAGCTGTTTTTT	CASSRSLTGELFF
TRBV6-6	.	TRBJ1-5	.	TGTGCCAGCATGCTGACAGACCCCGTTATCAATCAGCCCCAGCATTTT	CASMLTDPVINQPQHF
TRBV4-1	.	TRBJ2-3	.	TGCGCCAGCAGTGAACTCCGGACAGCCGGGGCAGATACGCAGTATTTT	CASSELRTAGADTQYF
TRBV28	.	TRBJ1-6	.	TGTGCCAGCAGTCGGACAGAAAGCTCCTATAATTCACCCCTCCACTTT	CASSRTESSYNSPLHF
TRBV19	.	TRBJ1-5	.	TGTGCCAGTAGTATAGTGCGTTTAGCAAATCAGCCCCAGCATTTT	CASSIVRLANQPQHF
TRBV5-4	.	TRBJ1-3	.	TGTGCCAGCAGCGCTTCGACCGGGGTCTCTGGAAACACCATATATTTT	CASSASTGVSGNTIYF
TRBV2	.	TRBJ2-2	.	TGTGCCAGCCGGAGCGTAGCGGCGAACACCGGGGAGCTGTTTTTT	CASRSVAANTGELFF
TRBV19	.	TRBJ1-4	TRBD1	TGTGCCAGTACCCAGGGGGCCACTAATGAAAAACTGTTTTTT	CASTQGATNEKLFF
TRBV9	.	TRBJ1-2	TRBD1	TGTGCCAGCAGCCTTGACAGGGGAAACTATGGCTACACCTTC	CASSLDRGNYGYTF
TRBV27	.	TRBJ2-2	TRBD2	TGTGCCAGCAGTTCCCGACTAGCGGGGGGGAGAGGAACCGGGGAGCTGTTTTTT	CASSSRLAGGRGTGELFF
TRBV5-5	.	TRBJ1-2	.	TGTGCCAGCAGCTTGGCTGCAGCGACCCGGGGGTATGGCTACACCTTC	CASSLAAATRGYGYTF
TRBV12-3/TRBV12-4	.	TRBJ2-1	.	TGTGCCAGCAGCCACTTCGAAGACAATGAGCAGTTCTTC	CASSHFEDNEQFF
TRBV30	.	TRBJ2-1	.	TGTGCCTGGAGTGTCGGAAGGGGCGATGAGCAGTTCTTC	CAWSVGRGDEQFF
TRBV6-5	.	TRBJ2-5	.	TGTGCCAGCCGGAGGGGTCGGGAGACCCAGTACTTC	CASRRGRETQYF
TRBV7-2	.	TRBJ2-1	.	TGTGCCAGCAGCTTAGGTGGCAGGTCCAATGAGCAGTTCTTC	CASSLGGRSNEQFF
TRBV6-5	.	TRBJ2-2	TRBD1	TGTGCCAGCAGGGCTGACAGGGGAAACACCGGGGAGCTGTTTTTT	CASRADRGNTGELFF
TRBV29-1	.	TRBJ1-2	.	TGCAGCGTTGTACAAGGCGAAGGGGGTGGCTACACCTTC	CSVVQGEGGGYTF